This T cell receptor (beta chain) was captured by sequencing in a study of blood T cell repertoires in COVID-19. For the study at large: Nucleic acid was either cDNA or gDNA, and it came from T cells, B-cell-depleted T cells, or PBMCs.

In the authors' workflow: Cell counts per sample came from amplifying reference gene primers. Sequencing was performed with immunoSEQ multiplex PCR; in TCRdb, only in-frame clones are kept and a portion is missing. The V and J calls and clone size come from that table; D and trimming were worked out from the DNA. The data hold under 95,000 clones, with over 80% observed a single time. This CDR3 comprises 12 residues. V dropped 2 bases and J dropped 8 bases, with 6 bases sitting between them. This sequence was found in a woman of 80 years or more with active or convalescent COVID-19. Specimen: peripheral blood. The V and J genes are TRBV12-3 or TRBV12-4 and TRBJ2-2; no firm D call. The CDR3 coding sequence is TGTGCCAGCAGTTTAATCGGGGGGGAGCTGTTTTTT. This gives the protein CASSLIGGELFF.